The next 28 T cell receptor beta chains were all read from a single sample in a study of blood T cell repertoires in COVID-19. The table came from immunoSEQ multiplex PCR; TCRdb's copy has only in-frame clones and leaves some out. The sample lists about 300,000 clones, 87% seen once, with approximately 5% in the top ten. Specimen: PBMCs or T cells enriched from blood (not recorded which). Every receptor here comes from a woman in her 30s who had recovered from COVID-19.

In this sample, this clone turned up a few times. This rearrangement joins TRBV7-2 to TRBJ2-2, with 7 bases aligning to TRBD1. V shed 0 bases, J shed 0 bases, and the junction held 7 bases outside the gene matches. Per the germline V gene, CDR1 is SGHTA and CDR2 is FQGNSA. CDR3 length: 18 amino acids. CDR3 bases: TGTGCCAGCAGCTTAGCGATTTTGGGACAGACGAACACCGGGGAGCTGTTTTTT. Residues: CASSLAILGQTNTGELFF.

The rearrangement links TRBV11-2 to TRBJ1-3, with D possibly being TRBD1 (5 bases). The V gene lost 4 bases and the J gene lost 4 bases, with 20 bases spanning the gap. The germline V gene has CDR1 SGHAT and CDR2 FQNNGV. This CDR3 is 17 amino acids long. The CDR3 region has the DNA TGTGCCAGCAGCTCCAGCCCGACAGCCGCGGCAGGAAACACCATATATTTT. Translation: CASSSSPTAAAGNTIYF.

The V and J genes are TRBV19 and TRBJ2-2; TRBD2 matches 7 bases. The CDR3 is 16 residues long. Per germline, CDR1 LNHDA and CDR2 SQIVND (reference sequence). The ends lost 3 bases at V and 4 bases at J; junction bases unmatched: 8. CDR3 in DNA: TGTGCCAGTAGTATCAGCGGGGACGCCTCCACCGGGGAGCTGTTTTTT. It translates to CASSISGDASTGELFF.

This sequence joins TRBV9 and TRBJ2-5; no firm D call. V was clipped by 0 bases and J by 1 base, with 7 bases between them. CDR1 is SGDLS, CDR2 YYNGEE, per germline. The CDR3 consists of 14 residues. The CDR3, as DNA: TGTGCCAGCAGCGTAGCGGAGCCCCAAGAGACCCAGTACTTC. Protein: CASSVAEPQETQYF.

V is TRBV27 and J is TRBJ2-1; unclear D gene. This CDR3 comprises 14 residues. Germline assignment: CDR1 MNHEY and CDR2 SMNVEV (reference sequence). V was pared by 5 bases and J by 4 bases, with 12 bases between. In nucleotides, the CDR3 is TGTGCCAGCAGTCCCATCGCCAGGTACAATGAGCAGTTCTTC. Amino acid sequence: CASSPIARYNEQFF.

The chain is built from TRBV13 and TRBJ1-1, with D uncertain. V dropped 3 bases and J dropped 4 bases, with 6 bases sitting between them. Germline CDR1 reads PRHDT; CDR2 reads FYEKMQ (reference sequence). This CDR3 is built from 12 residues. The CDR3 is CASSFGSTEAFF. The DNA of the CDR3 is TGTGCCAGCAGCTTCGGTAGCACTGAAGCTTTCTTT.

V usage is TRBV7-3 and J usage is TRBJ2-3; 13 bases match TRBD2. This CDR3 contains 15 residues. Germline V gene data show CDR1 as SGHTA and CDR2 as FQGTGA. The ends lost 4 bases at V and 7 bases at J; junction bases unmatched: 5. CDR3 bases: TGTGCCAGCAGCTCGACTAGCGGGGGGCCGAATACGCAGTATTTT. This translates into CASSSTSGGPNTQYF. Filled out from reference TRBV7-3 and TRBJ2-3, the complete variable domain reads GAGVSQTPSNKVTEKGKYVELRCDPISGHTALYWYRQSLGQGPEFLIYFQGTGAADDSGLPNDRFFAVRPEGSVSTLKIQRTERGDSAVYLCASSSTSGGPNTQYFGPGTRLTVL.

Only one count was recorded for this clone. The rearrangement uses TRBV2 and TRBJ1-1, with D unclear. V gave up 8 bases and J gave up 4 bases, with 14 bases separating them. CDR1 SNHLY and CDR2 FYNNEI come from the germline V gene. CDR3 length: 13 residues. The chain's CDR3 is CASQKEALTEAFF. CDR3 DNA sequence: TGTGCCAGCCAGAAGGAGGCCCTCACTGAAGCTTTCTTT.

CDR3 coding DNA: TGTGCCAGCAGCCAAGCTCGCGGGGGTTTATCGTACACTGAAGCTTTCTTT. Translating it yields CASSQARGGLSYTEAFF. V gene TRBV3-1 (or the pseudogene TRBV3-2) combines with J gene TRBJ1-1; D is possibly TRBD1 (5 bases). This CDR3 contains 17 residues. With 1 base removed from V and 3 bases from J, the gap between germline ends came to 18 bases. The germline CDR1 and CDR2 sequences are LGHDT and YNNKEL (reference sequence).

This chain uses TRBV6-5 with TRBJ1-1; D might be TRBD1 (5 bases). The germline V gene encodes CDR1 MNHEY and CDR2 SVGAGI. This CDR3 contains 15 residues. V was clipped by 7 bases and J by 1 base, with 16 bases between them. In DNA form, the CDR3 reads TGTGCCAGCACCTCTACGGGGGGAAGGAACACTGAAGCTTTCTTT. Protein sequence: CASTSTGGRNTEAFF.

This chain uses TRBV11-2 with TRBJ1-5; no definite D call. The CDR3 is made up of 13 amino acids. Germline V gene data show CDR1 as SGHAT and CDR2 as FQNNGV. Trimming took off 1 base at V and 2 bases at J, with 3 bases between the two ends. As DNA, the CDR3 is TGTGCCAGCAGCTTAGTCGGCAATCAGCCCCAGCATTTT. Its translation: CASSLVGNQPQHF.

The chain uses TRBV10-3 and TRBJ2-2, with D maybe TRBD2 (7 bases). CDR3 length: 16 amino acids. The germline V gene encodes CDR1 ENHRY and CDR2 SYGVKD. The V gene lost 3 bases and the J gene lost 6 bases, with 17 bases spanning the gap. In nucleotides, the CDR3 is TGTGCCATCAGTGACCTGGGGGGGGCGCGGTCCGGGGAGCTGTTTTTT. Its translation is CAISDLGGARSGELFF.

V gene TRBV7-2 combines with J gene TRBJ2-1, with TRBD1 as a possible D gene (6 bases). The CDR3 runs 16 residues. Germline values: CDR1 SGHTA, CDR2 FQGNSA. Trimming took 5 bases from V and 4 from J, leaving 18 bases between them. For the CDR3, the DNA is TGTGCCAGCAGCAGACCTCCGGGACAAAATTACAATGAGCAGTTCTTC. Amino acid sequence: CASSRPPGQNYNEQFF. Looking up the rest from reference TRBV7-2 and TRBJ2-1 gives the full variable domain: GAGVSQSPSNKVTEKGKDVELRCDPISGHTALYWYRQSLGQGLEFLIYFQGNSAPDKSGLPSDRFSAERTGGSVSTLTIQRTQQEDSAVYLCASSRPPGQNYNEQFFGPGTRLTVL.

The chain joins TRBV30 to TRBJ2-7; D gene unclear. Trimming stripped 3 bases from V and 0 bases from J, with 9 bases between. This CDR3 comprises 13 residues. From germline, CDR1 is GTSNPN and CDR2 SVGIG (reference sequence). The CDR3 DNA is TGTGCCTGGAGCAGGCTTAGCTCCTACGAGCAGTACTTC. Translated: CAWSRLSSYEQYF.

The chain joins TRBV4-1 to TRBJ1-6; the match to TRBD1 covers 7 bases. The CDR3 is 15 amino acids. CDR1 is MGHRA and CDR2 is YSYEKL in the germline V gene. J gave up 8 bases and V 4 bases, and 8 bases lay outside the gene matches. The CDR3 protein is CASSLPPGGDSPLHF. CDR3 in DNA: TGCGCCAGCAGCCTCCCTCCAGGGGGTGATTCACCCCTCCACTTT.

This clone was detected a few times. This chain links TRBV4-3 with TRBJ1-1, with D uncertain. V lost 0 bases and J 1 base, leaving 6 bases between the germline ends. Germline V gene data show CDR1 as LGHNA and CDR2 as YSLEER. The CDR3 has 14 amino acids. The CDR3 coding sequence is TGCGCCAGCAGCCAAGAAGGAGCGAACACTGAAGCTTTCTTT. It yields the protein CASSQEGANTEAFF.

For the CDR3, the DNA is TGTGCCAGCAGCCAAGGTACGGATCAGCCCCAGCATTTT. This encodes CASSQGTDQPQHF. The J gene is TRBJ1-5, the V gene TRBV4-2, with no clear D. Trimming removed 1 base from V and 5 bases from J, with 6 bases in between. Looked up from germline, CDR1 is LGHNA and CDR2 is YNFKEQ. This CDR3 is built from 13 residues.

The chain carries TRBV19 and TRBJ1-2; weak D call: TRBD1 (5 bases). Germline assignment: CDR1 LNHDA and CDR2 SQIVND (reference sequence). V was trimmed by 7 bases and J by 1 base, leaving 13 bases between them. This CDR3 has 14 amino acids. The CDR3 bases are TGTGCCAGTATGCGGGACGGAGTTAACTATGGCTACACCTTC. Translation: CASMRDGVNYGYTF.

The chain couples TRBV4-1 to TRBJ1-2; D may be TRBD1 (6 bases). There are 15 residues in the CDR3. Germline loops: CDR1 MGHRA, CDR2 YSYEKL. V lost 1 base, J lost 3 bases, and 12 bases lay in between. The CDR3 loop is CASSQVGGRDYGYTF. The CDR3, as DNA: TGCGCCAGCAGCCAAGTCGGGGGGCGCGACTATGGCTACACCTTC.

The chain combines TRBV14 with TRBJ1-1; D not certain. Germline V gives CDR1 SGHDN, CDR2 FVKESK. The CDR3 spans 13 residues. Trimming took off 3 bases at V and 0 bases at J, with 5 bases between the two ends. CDR3 DNA: TGTGCCAGCAGCCAGTCCGTGAACACTGAAGCTTTCTTT. As protein: CASSQSVNTEAFF.

This clone was picked up one time. The CDR3 sequence: CASSESGAGPADTQYF. The CDR3 bases are TGTGCCAGCAGTGAAAGTGGGGCAGGTCCAGCAGATACGCAGTATTTT. V and J are TRBV2 and TRBJ2-3, with a possible D match to TRBD1 (5 bases). V shed 2 bases and J shed 4 bases, with 16 bases lying between them. The V gene's germline CDR1 is SNHLY and CDR2 FYNNEI. This CDR3 has 16 amino acids.

The chain couples TRBV9 to TRBJ1-6; 7 nucleotides line up with TRBD1. Germline values: CDR1 SGDLS, CDR2 YYNGEE. This CDR3 is 14 amino acids long. V lost 0 bases and J lost 10; bases outside the gene matches: 4. The CDR3 DNA follows: TGTGCCAGCAGCGTAGGAGGGGGCGGGTCACCCCTCCACTTT. This encodes CASSVGGGGSPLHF.

The chain has TRBV14 and TRBJ1-2; possibly TRBD1 for D (6 bases). CDR1 is SGHDN and CDR2 is FVKESK in the germline V gene. V dropped 1 base and J dropped 6 bases, with 27 bases sitting between them. The CDR3 is made up of 19 amino acids. The CDR3 coding sequence is TGTGCCAGCAGCCAAGCGGGGCCTTTAAGGGTACAGGGAAGGGATGGCTACACCTTC. This sequence encodes CASSQAGPLRVQGRDGYTF.

V usage is TRBV5-1 and J usage is TRBJ2-5; D remains unclear. V lost 3 bases and J 4 bases, leaving 13 bases between the germline ends. Germline V gene sequence: CDR1 SGHRS, CDR2 YFSETQ. CDR3 length equals 14 residues. In nucleotides, the CDR3 is TGCGCCAGCAGCTCAAGACTGCCCCCAGAGACCCAGTACTTC. It codes for CASSSRLPPETQYF.

The chain combines TRBV11-3 with TRBJ2-1, with D perhaps matching TRBD1 (6 bases). CDR1 is SGHNT, CDR2 YENEEA, per germline. The CDR3 loop spans 15 amino acids. V gave up 2 bases and J gave up 4 bases, with 12 bases separating them. CDR3 protein: CASSLSGEQYNEQFF. Written as DNA, the CDR3 is TGTGCCAGCAGCTTATCAGGGGAGCAGTACAATGAGCAGTTCTTC. Complete variable domain (other parts from reference TRBV11-3 and TRBJ2-1): EAGVVQSPRYKIIEKKQPVAFWCNPISGHNTLYWYLQNLGQGPELLIRYENEEAVDDSQLPKDRFSAERLKGVDSTLKIQPAELGDSAVYLCASSLSGEQYNEQFFGPGTRLTVL.

This clone was picked up one time. The chain is built from TRBV3-1 (or the pseudogene TRBV3-2) and TRBJ1-6; D remains ambiguous. The V gene's germline CDR1 is LGHDT and CDR2 YNNKEL (reference sequence). CDR3 length: 13 residues. The germline V and J ends were trimmed by 8 bases and 10 bases, with 15 bases remaining between them. CDR3: CASAGVLGSPLHF. For the CDR3, the DNA is TGTGCCAGCGCAGGCGTCCTTGGGTCACCCCTCCACTTT.

The chain has TRBV18 and TRBJ2-7, with D possibly TRBD1 on 5 matching bases. Germline CDR1 reads KGHSH; CDR2 reads LQKENI. V shed 6 bases and J shed 4 bases, with 13 bases lying between them. The CDR3 spans 13 residues. The CDR3 protein is CASSRDRLYEQYF. DNA of the CDR3: TGTGCCAGCTCCCGAGACAGACTTTACGAGCAGTACTTC. The whole variable domain, filled in from reference TRBV18 and TRBJ2-7, reads NAGVMQNPRHLVRRRGQEARLRCSPMKGHSHVYWYRQLPEEGLKFMVYLQKENIIDESGMPKERFSAEFPKEGPSILRIQQVVRGDSAAYFCASSRDRLYEQYFGPGTRLTVT.

This rearrangement joins TRBV5-1 to TRBJ1-3; 8 nucleotides match TRBD1. Germline V gives CDR1 SGHRS, CDR2 YFSETQ. The CDR3 runs 15 residues. The trim removed 5 bases at V and 3 bases at J, leaving 7 bases unmatched. CDR3 region: CASSWGQADGNTIYF. In DNA, the CDR3 is TGCGCCAGCAGTTGGGGACAGGCCGATGGAAACACCATATATTTT.